The 29 T cell receptor beta chains in this list originate from one sample, sequenced in a study of neoadjuvant anti-PD-1 for oral cavity cancer. The assay was immunoSEQ multiplex PCR, and TCRdb's table has in-frame clones only and misses some. The table records 10,000 to 15,000 clones, over 65% of them present only once. The material was PBMCs, obtained before nivolumab (anti-PD-1) treatment. These receptor sequences come from a person aged 35-80 years with oral cavity squamous cell carcinoma.

V gene TRBV5-1 combines with J gene TRBJ2-2, with a possible D match to TRBD1 (5 bases). The CDR3 is made up of 16 amino acids. The germline V gene encodes CDR1 SGHRS and CDR2 YFSETQ. Trimming stripped 0 bases from V and 4 bases from J, with 13 bases between. The CDR3, as DNA: TGCGCCAGCAGCTTGGCAGGGCAGGGAAGCACCGGGGAGCTGTTTTTT. Translation gives CASSLAGQGSTGELFF.

This chain connects TRBV19 to TRBJ1-5; TRBD1 might be the D (5 bases). CDR3 length: 14 residues. CDR1 LNHDA and CDR2 SQIVND come from the germline V gene (reference sequence). Trimming removed 5 bases from V and 2 bases from J, with 10 bases in between. DNA for the CDR3: TGTGCCAGTAGTCCAGGGTTCGGCAATCAGCCCCAGCATTTT. Encoded protein: CASSPGFGNQPQHF. The full variable domain, with the rest looked up from reference TRBV19 and TRBJ1-5, is DGGITQSPKYLFRKEGQNVTLSCEQNLNHDAMYWYRQDPGQGLRLIYYSQIVNDFQKGDIAEGYSVSREKKESFPLTVTSAQKNPTAFYLCASSPGFGNQPQHFGDGTRLSIL.

The chain employs TRBV19 and TRBJ2-1; TRBD2 matches 8 bases. CDR1 is LNHDA, CDR2 SQIVND, per germline (reference sequence). CDR3 length equals 15 residues. V gave up 3 bases and J gave up 7 bases; unmatched junction bases: 8. For the CDR3, the DNA is TGTGCCAGTAGTATCTTGGCGGGAGGTTGGAATGAGCAGTTCTTC. This codes for CASSILAGGWNEQFF. The full variable domain, completed using reference TRBV19 and TRBJ2-1, is DGGITQSPKYLFRKEGQNVTLSCEQNLNHDAMYWYRQDPGQGLRLIYYSQIVNDFQKGDIAEGYSVSREKKESFPLTVTSAQKNPTAFYLCASSILAGGWNEQFFGPGTRLTVL.

The chain recombines TRBV4-1 with TRBJ1-1, with D possibly being TRBD1 (6 bases). In germline, CDR1 is MGHRA, CDR2 YSYEKL. This CDR3 is built from 15 residues. V lost 1 base to trimming and J lost 0 bases, with 9 bases between them. The CDR3 sequence is CASSQGQALNTEAFF. CDR3 bases: TGCGCCAGCAGCCAAGGACAGGCGCTGAACACTGAAGCTTTCTTT.

The chain uses TRBV6-5 and TRBJ2-1, with D unclear. Germline CDR1 and CDR2: MNHEY and SVGAGI. The CDR3 length is 14 residues. V was clipped by 2 bases and J by 4 bases, with 9 bases between them. CDR3 DNA sequence: TGTGCCAGCAGTTACCAGCATCCGTACAATGAGCAGTTCTTC. This translates into CASSYQHPYNEQFF.

This chain joins TRBV6-4 and TRBJ2-1; D remains ambiguous. The germline V gene has CDR1 MRHNA and CDR2 SNTAGT. The CDR3 spans 14 residues. Trimming took 0 bases from V and 4 from J, leaving 7 bases between them. The DNA of the CDR3 is TGTGCCAGCAGTGACTCAAAGATATACAATGAGCAGTTCTTC. Amino acid sequence: CASSDSKIYNEQFF.

CDR3 sequence: CASRIQGGGNQPQHF. CDR3 nucleotides: TGTGCCAGCAGAATCCAGGGAGGCGGCAATCAGCCCCAGCATTTT. The gene calls are TRBV27 and TRBJ1-5; possibly TRBD1 for D (5 bases). Trimming removed 6 bases from V and 2 bases from J, with 14 bases in between. CDR1 is MNHEY and CDR2 is SMNVEV in the germline V gene (reference sequence). This CDR3 has 15 amino acids.

There are a few counts of this clone. The junction and the germline gene differ at one end; a read error may be behind it. The genes are TRBV19 and TRBJ2-4; D unresolved. The CDR3 loop spans 12 amino acids. In germline, CDR1 is LNHDA, CDR2 SQIVND (reference sequence). The CDR3 DNA is TGTGCCAGTAGTCCCCTCGACGGCCGACCTTCCTTC. It translates to CASSPLDGRPSF. The full variable domain, rest sourced from reference TRBV19 and TRBJ2-4, is DGGITQSPKYLFRKEGQNVTLSCEQNLNHDAMYWYRQDPGQGLRLIYYSQIVNDFQKGDIAEGYSVSREKKESFPLTVTSAQKNPTAFYLCASSPLDGRPSFGAGTRLSVL.

This clone was observed a few times. This chain connects TRBV5-1 to TRBJ1-5; D unresolved. V was trimmed by 0 bases and J by 4 bases, leaving 5 bases between them. The germline V gene encodes CDR1 SGHRS and CDR2 YFSETQ. The CDR3 is 13 amino acids. As DNA, the CDR3 is TGCGCCAGCAGCTTGGATGGAAATCAGCCCCAGCATTTT. Protein sequence: CASSLDGNQPQHF.

The chain recombines TRBV10-3 with TRBJ1-6; TRBD1 might be the D (5 bases). This CDR3 comprises 16 residues. CDR1 is ENHRY, CDR2 SYGVKD, per germline. Trimming pared 4 bases from V and 3 bases from J, leaving 13 bases between. The chain's CDR3 is CAISGEEGNYNSPLHF. In DNA form, the CDR3 reads TGTGCCATCAGTGGGGAGGAGGGGAACTATAATTCACCCCTCCACTTT.

This chain connects TRBV7-6 to TRBJ2-1; TRBD2 aligns across 13 bases. Per the germline V gene, CDR1 is SGHVS and CDR2 is FNYEAQ. Germline trimming cut 2 bases from V and 7 bases from J; bases unmatched to any gene: 2. The CDR3 consists of 15 residues. CDR3 nucleotides: TGTGCCAGCAGCTTAAAACTAGCGGGAGGGAATGAGCAGTTCTTC. Translated: CASSLKLAGGNEQFF.

This clone was found once. J is TRBJ2-3 and V is TRBV9; 7 bases match TRBD1. Looked up from germline, CDR1 is SGDLS and CDR2 is YYNGEE. Trimming removed 3 bases from V and 2 bases from J; junction bases left unmatched: 6. The CDR3 spans 15 residues. CDR3 residues: CASSAPGQSTDTQYF. Written as DNA, the CDR3 is TGTGCCAGCAGCGCGCCGGGACAGTCCACAGATACGCAGTATTTT. The variable domain in full, completed from reference TRBV9 and TRBJ2-3, reads DSGVTQTPKHLITATGQRVTLRCSPRSGDLSVYWYQQSLDQGLQFLIQYYNGEERAKGNILERFSAQQFPDLHSELNLSSLELGDSALYFCASSAPGQSTDTQYFGPGTRLTVL.

The V and J genes are TRBV2 and TRBJ1-5, with 10 bases aligning to TRBD1. Germline trimming cut 4 bases from V and 10 bases from J; bases unmatched to any gene: 7. Germline V gene data show CDR1 as SNHLY and CDR2 as FYNNEI. The CDR3 runs to 14 residues. The CDR3 loop is CASSGQGQGTPQHF. As DNA, the CDR3 is TGTGCCAGCAGTGGACAGGGACAGGGGACACCCCAGCATTTT.

The DNA for the CDR3 is TGTGCCAGCAGGGTGGGAGGACAGGGAGGCACTGAAGCTTTCTTT. It specifies CASRVGGQGGTEAFF. The chain employs TRBV6-5 and TRBJ1-1, with 8 bases lining up with TRBD1. CDR1 is MNHEY, CDR2 SVGAGI, per germline. The CDR3 runs 15 residues. J was trimmed by 4 bases and V by 6 bases; bases with no gene match: 10.

The chain has TRBV6-1 and TRBJ2-3; 7 nucleotides line up with TRBD2. Trimming removed 8 bases from V and 5 bases from J; junction bases left unmatched: 10. Germline V lookup: CDR1 MNHNS, CDR2 SASEGT. The CDR3 has 14 residues. The CDR3 reads CASFIQGGGDTQYF. CDR3 bases: TGTGCCAGCTTTATCCAGGGCGGGGGAGATACGCAGTATTTT.

The chain recombines TRBV11-3 with TRBJ2-7, with TRBD1 as a possible D gene (7 bases). The CDR3 is made up of 19 amino acids. V shed 5 bases and J shed 3 bases, with 29 bases lying between them. The germline V gene has CDR1 SGHNT and CDR2 YENEEA. Written as DNA, the CDR3 is TGTGCCAGCAGCCCAAGGACAGGACTATTCTGTATGCAACACTACGAGCAGTACTTC. It codes for CASSPRTGLFCMQHYEQYF.

Concerning this clone: One junction end disagrees with the germline gene, perhaps due to a read error. The genes are TRBV7-7 and TRBJ2-2; D unclear. This CDR3 region has 12 residues. The germline CDR1 and CDR2 sequences are SSHAT and FNYEAQ (reference sequence). CDR3 amino acids: CASKRNTGELFF. DNA for the CDR3: TGTGCTAGCAAGCGGAACACCGGGGAGCTGTTTTTT.

The chain has TRBV9 and TRBJ2-1; TRBD2 might be the D (6 bases). V shed 0 bases and J shed 3 bases, with 16 bases lying between them. Germline CDR1 SGDLS, CDR2 YYNGEE. The CDR3 covers 17 residues. The CDR3 bases are TGTGCCAGCAGCGTAGCCCTCACTAGCTATGGCTACAATGAGCAGTTCTTC. It codes for CASSVALTSYGYNEQFF. The entire variable domain, with the rest obtained from reference TRBV9 and TRBJ2-1, is as follows: DSGVTQTPKHLITATGQRVTLRCSPRSGDLSVYWYQQSLDQGLQFLIQYYNGEERAKGNILERFSAQQFPDLHSELNLSSLELGDSALYFCASSVALTSYGYNEQFFGPGTRLTVL.

This rearrangement joins TRBV12-5 to TRBJ2-3, with 7 bases aligning to TRBD2. The ends lost 4 bases at V and 5 bases at J; junction bases unmatched: 12. This CDR3 spans 16 amino acids. Germline CDR1 and CDR2: LGHNT and FRNRAP. CDR3 bases: TGTGCTAGTGGTTCACGGACTAGTTTAATAGGAGATACGCAGTATTTT. Protein: CASGSRTSLIGDTQYF.

The J gene is TRBJ2-5, the V gene TRBV5-4; TRBD2 might be the D (6 bases). Trimming shortened V by 0 bases and J by 5 bases, and 8 bases separated the two germline ends. Per the germline V gene, CDR1 is SGHNT and CDR2 is YYREEE (reference sequence). The CDR3 contains 13 residues. This CDR3 is CASSLAGTETQYF. CDR3 DNA sequence: TGTGCCAGCAGCTTGGCCGGGACTGAGACCCAGTACTTC.

The rearrangement links TRBV30 to TRBJ2-3; TRBD2 might be the D (5 bases). Germline CDR1 is GTSNPN and CDR2 is SVGIG (reference sequence). The germline V and J ends were trimmed by 0 bases and 5 bases, with 15 bases remaining between them. The CDR3 is 15 amino acids. This CDR3 reads CAWSVESGPQDTQYF. The DNA for the CDR3 is TGTGCCTGGAGTGTAGAAAGCGGACCCCAAGATACGCAGTATTTT.

This clone was detected a few times. The CDR3 loop is CASTNLTVSNQPQHF. DNA for the CDR3: TGTGCCAGTACTAATCTGACAGTTAGCAATCAGCCCCAGCATTTT. This chain joins TRBV19 and TRBJ1-5, with D perhaps matching TRBD1 (5 bases). From germline, CDR1 is LNHDA and CDR2 SQIVND (reference sequence). With 7 bases removed from V and 0 bases from J, the gap between germline ends came to 13 bases. This CDR3 has 15 amino acids.

This clone has only one observation. The chain combines TRBV20-1 with TRBJ2-5, with 7 nucleotides matching TRBD2. CDR1 DFQATT and CDR2 SNEGSKA come from the germline V gene (reference sequence). This CDR3 spans 11 amino acids. CDR3 DNA: TGCACGGGGGGATCTGTAGAGACCCAGTACTTC. This encodes CTGGSVETQYF.

This chain uses TRBV27 with TRBJ2-7; 12 bases map to TRBD1. From germline, CDR1 is MNHEY and CDR2 SMNVEV (reference sequence). CDR3 length equals 17 residues. Trimming took 3 bases from V and 5 from J; bases not matched to a gene: 11. CDR3 region: CASSLIKRDRGPDEQYF. Written as DNA, the CDR3 is TGTGCCAGCAGTTTGATCAAGCGGGACAGGGGGCCAGACGAGCAGTACTTC.

The chain couples TRBV15 to TRBJ1-4, with 11 bases aligning to TRBD1. The CDR3 consists of 17 residues. J lost 3 bases, V lost 1 base, and 4 bases had no gene match. Germline-derived CDR1 and CDR2 are LNHNV and YYDKDF (reference sequence). The CDR3 is CATSRGTGGAANEKLFF. CDR3 in DNA: TGTGCCACCAGCAGAGGGACAGGGGGCGCGGCTAATGAAAAACTGTTTTTT. Filled out from reference TRBV15 and TRBJ1-4, the complete variable domain reads DAMVIQNPRYQVTQFGKPVTLSCSQTLNHNVMYWYQQKSSQAPKLLFHYYDKDFNNEADTPDNFQSRRPNTSFCFLDIRSPGLGDTAMYLCATSRGTGGAANEKLFFGSGTQLSVL.

The chain is built from TRBV19 and TRBJ2-6, with unresolved D. Trimming removed 10 bases at V and 2 bases at J, with 15 bases between. The length of the CDR3 is 15 residues. The germline CDR1 and CDR2 sequences are LNHDA and SQIVND (reference sequence). The DNA for the CDR3 is TGTGCCACCGATAGCCCCTTGACTGGGGCCAACGTCCTGACTTTC. Translation: CATDSPLTGANVLTF.

This clone has just one count. The chain links TRBV6-5 to TRBJ2-1, with D possibly being TRBD2 (5 bases). This CDR3 region has 14 residues. V shed 6 bases and J shed 7 bases, with 16 bases lying between them. CDR1 is MNHEY and CDR2 is SVGAGI in the germline V gene. CDR3 protein: CASRIRRVANEQFF. CDR3 nucleotides: TGTGCCAGCAGAATCAGGCGGGTCGCTAATGAGCAGTTCTTC.

This chain joins TRBV7-2 and TRBJ2-1; 9 bases are shared with TRBD1. V lost 5 bases to trimming and J lost 9 bases; unmatched junction nucleotides: 14. The germline CDR1 and CDR2 sequences are SGHTA and FQGNSA. The CDR3 runs to 16 residues. CDR3 DNA: TGTGCCAGCAGCCATCAGACAGGGGGGGGATTCGGTGAGCAGTTCTTC. Encoded protein: CASSHQTGGGFGEQFF.

This sequence joins TRBV29-1 and TRBJ1-2; the D is unclear. V was pared by 7 bases and J by 8 bases, with 17 bases between. Per germline, CDR1 SQVTM and CDR2 ANQGSEA. The CDR3 covers 12 residues. The CDR3 sequence: CSGSTGIGGYTF. CDR3 nucleotide sequence: TGCAGCGGATCCACCGGGATCGGCGGCTACACCTTC.